The subject of this entry is one TCR beta chain. Sequencing of TCR beta, carried out with a high-throughput approach, was applied to CD8+ and CD4+ T cells from the blood. Negative isolation was used for CD8+ and CD4+ T cells and FACS enrichment for TEMRA cells. Germline loops: CDR1 MNHNY, CDR2 SVGAGI (reference sequence). The J segment lost 2 bases and the V segment lost 6 bases, leaving 3 bases of the junction unmatched. The CDR3 covers 14 residues. These data come from a study of CD8 T cells in Susac syndrome. An amount of RNA that ranged from about 0.45 to 1 ug was reverse transcribed with random hexamers. By means of immunoSEQ multiplex PCR, TCR beta CDR3 spanning 54 Vbeta and 13 Jbeta underwent amplification. TCRdb called the immunoSEQ multiplex PCR reads again in MiXCR, with one record for every CDR3 protein. The sample includes about 400,000 distinct CDR3 sequences, more than 80% of them seen just once.

V usage is TRBV6-6 and J usage is TRBJ2-7; 11 nucleotides agree with TRBD1. The receptor was derived from a human donor with multiple sclerosis. The sequencing sample was made of CD8+ T cells from PBMCs. CDR3 DNA sequence: TGTGCCAGCAGACCGGACAGGGGGCCCTACGAGCAGTACTTC. This translates into CASRPDRGPYEQYF.